A single sample gave rise to the 17 T cell receptor beta chains below, sequenced in a study of blood T cell repertoires in COVID-19. This table comes from immunoSEQ multiplex PCR, and its TCRdb copy is limited to in-frame clones, with some not included. Of 150,000 to 200,000 clones listed, approximately 85% are singletons. The sample comprised PBMCs or T cells enriched from blood (not recorded which). These receptors originate from a woman aged 30 to 39 who had recovered from COVID-19.

V and J are TRBV7-8 and TRBJ2-7, with D possibly being TRBD2 (5 bases). The germline gives CDR1 SGHVS, CDR2 FQNEAQ. V gave up 1 base and J gave up 1 base, with 11 bases separating them. This CDR3 contains 15 residues. CDR3 in amino acids: CASSLDWLASYEQYF. The DNA for the CDR3 is TGTGCCAGCAGCTTAGATTGGCTAGCATCCTACGAGCAGTACTTC.

The chain recombines TRBV5-6 with TRBJ2-1; TRBD1 aligns across 8 bases. The junction had 9 bases not matched to a gene; V was cut back by 4 bases and J by 6 bases. This CDR3 contains 15 residues. Germline V gives CDR1 SGHDT, CDR2 YYEEEE. The CDR3: CASSLRRTGINEQFF. DNA for the CDR3: TGTGCCAGCAGCCTGAGACGGACAGGGATCAATGAGCAGTTCTTC.

The count of this clone is one. The chain links TRBV10-3 to TRBJ2-7, with D unclear. With 8 bases removed from V and 5 bases from J, the gap between germline ends came to 13 bases. The CDR3 covers 12 residues. Per germline, CDR1 ENHRY and CDR2 SYGVKD. The CDR3 protein is CAIRGGAHEQYF. The CDR3 DNA sequence: TGTGCCATCCGTGGCGGAGCCCACGAGCAGTACTTC.

The chain combines TRBV5-1 with TRBJ1-1; no firm D call. This CDR3 region has 15 residues. V was shortened by 2 bases and J by 0 bases, with 11 bases between the two germline ends. Germline-derived CDR1 and CDR2 are SGHRS and YFSETQ. CDR3 sequence reads: CASSFGTGVNTEAFF. The CDR3 DNA follows: TGCGCCAGCAGCTTTGGAACCGGAGTGAACACTGAAGCTTTCTTT.

The chain combines TRBV7-3 with TRBJ2-7, with D tentatively TRBD1 (5 bases). Germline loops: CDR1 SGHTA, CDR2 FQGTGA. CDR3 length: 13 amino acids. V was cut by 1 base and J by 6 bases, with 10 bases left in between. The CDR3 region has the DNA TGTGCCAGCAGCTTAAAGGGGTCCGGCGAGCAGTACTTC. Its translation is CASSLKGSGEQYF.

The chain uses TRBV2 and TRBJ2-7; the match to TRBD1 covers 11 bases. V dropped 5 bases and J dropped 4; count of bases not matched to a gene: 4. The germline V gene has CDR1 SNHLY and CDR2 FYNNEI. The CDR3 extends over 14 amino acids. CDR3 amino acids: CASSLGTGGYEQYF. CDR3 nucleotides: TGTGCCAGCAGTTTGGGGACAGGGGGGTACGAGCAGTACTTC.

The chain has TRBV6-1 and TRBJ2-1, with 12 bases fitting TRBD1. With V trimmed by 4 bases and J by 9 bases, 10 bases remained unmatched. The CDR3 contains 16 residues. Germline lookup yields CDR1 MNHNS and CDR2 SASEGT. CDR3 coding DNA: TGTGCCAGCAGTGGAGACCCGGGACAGGGGGCGACTGAGCAGTTCTTC. Its protein product is CASSGDPGQGATEQFF.

The DNA for the CDR3 is TGCGCCAGCAGCTTGGGCTATCAAGAGACCCAGTACTTC. Translated: CASSLGYQETQYF. The chain combines TRBV5-1 with TRBJ2-5, with D unresolved. Trimming shortened V by 0 bases and J by 2 bases, and 5 bases separated the two germline ends. CDR1 and CDR2 (germline): SGHRS, YFSETQ. The CDR3 is 13 amino acids.

The chain employs TRBV11-2 and TRBJ2-1; 8 positions agree with TRBD1. The CDR3 totals 16 residues. Trimming removed 6 bases from V and 0 bases from J; junction bases left unmatched: 7. Germline V gene sequence: CDR1 SGHAT, CDR2 FQNNGV. Written as DNA, the CDR3 is TGTGCCAGCAGACCAGGGGGCGGCAGCTCCTACAATGAGCAGTTCTTC. Protein product: CASRPGGGSSYNEQFF. Filled out from reference TRBV11-2 and TRBJ2-1, the complete variable domain reads EAGVAQSPRYKIIEKRQSVAFWCNPISGHATLYWYQQILGQGPKLLIQFQNNGVVDDSQLPKDRFSAERLKGVDSTLKIQPAKLEDSAVYLCASRPGGGSSYNEQFFGPGTRLTVL.

This clone was detected only once. V and J are TRBV1 and TRBJ2-3; TRBD2, the D gene given by the table, was not confirmed from the DNA. TRBV1 is a documented pseudogene. The CDR3 spans 17 residues. CDR3 sequence (DNA): TGCACCAGCAGCCGCCGCCTTCTAGCGGGAGGGCGAAATACGCAGTATTTT. Amino acids: CTSSRRLLAGGRNTQYF.

This sequence joins TRBV28 and TRBJ2-1; no definite D call. The length of the CDR3 is 14 residues. V lost 7 bases to trimming and J lost 4 bases, with 14 bases between them. Per germline, CDR1 MDHEN and CDR2 SYDVKM. The CDR3 loop reads CASTTPGWYNEQFF. CDR3 sequence (DNA): TGTGCCAGCACCACCCCGGGTTGGTACAATGAGCAGTTCTTC. The full variable domain, completed using reference TRBV28 and TRBJ2-1, is DVKVTQSSRYLVKRTGEKVFLECVQDMDHENMFWYRQDPGLGLRLIYFSYDVKMKEKGDIPEGYSVSREKKERFSLILESASTNQTSMYLCASTTPGWYNEQFFGPGTRLTVL.

This sequence joins TRBV9 and TRBJ2-1, with 9 bases lining up with TRBD2. V shed 0 bases, J shed 4 bases, and the junction held 8 bases outside the gene matches. There are 17 residues in the CDR3. Germline-derived CDR1 and CDR2 are SGDLS and YYNGEE. The CDR3 DNA follows: TGTGCCAGCAGCGTAGAATGGGCTAGCGGGGCGTACAATGAGCAGTTCTTC. It encodes CASSVEWASGAYNEQFF.

This chain links TRBV3-1 (or the pseudogene TRBV3-2) with TRBJ2-1; 9 positions match TRBD2. J gave up 9 bases and V 0 bases, and 9 bases lay outside the gene matches. Germline loops: CDR1 LGHDT, CDR2 YNNKEL (reference sequence). There are 16 residues in the CDR3. The CDR3 region has the DNA TGTGCCAGCAGCCAAGATACAGTTCGCGGGGGGGGTGAGCAGTTCTTC. This encodes CASSQDTVRGGGEQFF.

V usage is TRBV6-5 and J usage is TRBJ1-6; the D gene is possibly TRBD1 (5 bases). Trimming pared 2 bases from V and 7 bases from J, leaving 12 bases between. Germline CDR1 MNHEY, CDR2 SVGAGI. The CDR3 runs to 15 residues. The CDR3 region has the DNA TGTGCCAGCAGTTACGGGGCAGGGTTGAATTCACCCCTCCACTTT. Its protein product is CASSYGAGLNSPLHF.

This clone was detected only a few times. The chain has TRBV5-6 and TRBJ2-7; a possible D gene is TRBD1 (6 bases). Trimming pared 0 bases from V and 7 bases from J, leaving 14 bases between. CDR1 is SGHDT and CDR2 is YYEEEE in the germline V gene. The CDR3 length is 14 residues. In DNA form, the CDR3 reads TGTGCCAGCAGCTTGGGGACAGCGAATCGAGAGCAGTACTTC. Its protein is CASSLGTANREQYF.

The chain employs TRBV19 and TRBJ2-1, with D perhaps TRBD2 (8 bases). Germline CDR1 reads LNHDA; CDR2 reads SQIVND (reference sequence). The CDR3 has 15 residues. The V gene lost 6 bases and the J gene lost 10 bases, with 22 bases spanning the gap. The CDR3: CASRTGLVLQGEQFF. The DNA for the CDR3 is TGTGCCAGTAGGACGGGACTAGTCTTACAGGGGGAGCAGTTCTTC.

As to this clone: The DNA is omitted, as the CDR3 cannot be located on it reliably, and the CDR3 follows TCRdb's listing. The chain carries TRBV28 and TRBJ1-3; the table's D call, TRBD1, was not checked against the DNA. CDR1 is MDHEN, CDR2 SYDVKM, per germline. The CDR3 sequence runs 16 residues, both termini included. The CDR3 sequence: CASSPSGQGGGNTIYF.